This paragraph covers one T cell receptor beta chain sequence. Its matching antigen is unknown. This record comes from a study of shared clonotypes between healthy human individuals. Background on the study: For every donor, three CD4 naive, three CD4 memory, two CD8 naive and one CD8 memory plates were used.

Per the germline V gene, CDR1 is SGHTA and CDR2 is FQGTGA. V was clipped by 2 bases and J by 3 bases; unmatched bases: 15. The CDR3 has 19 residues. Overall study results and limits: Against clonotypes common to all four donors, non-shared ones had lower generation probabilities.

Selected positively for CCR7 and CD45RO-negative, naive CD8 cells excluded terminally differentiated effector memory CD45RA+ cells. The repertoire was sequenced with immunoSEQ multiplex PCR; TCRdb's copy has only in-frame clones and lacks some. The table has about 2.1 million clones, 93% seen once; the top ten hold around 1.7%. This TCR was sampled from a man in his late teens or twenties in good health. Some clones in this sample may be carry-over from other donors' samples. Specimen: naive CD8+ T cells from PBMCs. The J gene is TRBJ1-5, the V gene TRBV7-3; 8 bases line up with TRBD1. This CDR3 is CASSLVSRQGAFSNQPQHF. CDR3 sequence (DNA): TGTGCCAGCAGCTTAGTTTCTAGGCAGGGGGCTTTTTCCAATCAGCCCCAGCATTTT.